This T cell receptor beta chain was sequenced during a study of OX40 agonist ivuxolimab in advanced cancers. Study overall: It was ivuxolimab, an agonistic anti-OX40 (CD134) antibody, that patients were treated with. People who had prior anti-PD-1, anti-PD-L1 or anti-CTLA-4 therapy could take part, and around 40% had some. Overall study results and limits: Nonresponders, in some cases, also had low normalized T-cell clonal expansion.

This CDR3 has 14 residues. Trimming cost V 6 bases and J 1 base, with 12 bases left between them. CDR1 is MNHEY and CDR2 is SVGAGI in the germline V gene. Points on this clone: Its antigen is not identified.

Sequenced by immunoSEQ multiplex PCR; TCRdb stores in-frame clones only, minus some. The sample consists of 70,000 to 90,000 clones, about 85% of them appearing once. Excluded were patients having autoimmune disease history or systemic immunosuppression. This chain uses TRBV6-5 with TRBJ2-5; TRBD1 might be the D (6 bases). This TCR was recovered from an adult with an advanced solid tumor such as melanoma, head and neck, liver or kidney cancer. The starting material was CD4+ or CD8+ T cells sorted from blood, obtained in a trial of the OX40 agonist ivuxolimab. CDR3 coding DNA: TGTGCCAGCAGCCCTAGGGGGACCCAAGAGACCCAGTACTTC. Translation: CASSPRGTQETQYF.